The 19 T cell receptor beta chains presented below share a single source sample, sequenced in a study of hypomethylating agent response in myelodysplastic syndrome. Here immunoSEQ multiplex PCR was the method, and the copy in TCRdb shows in-frame clones only, minus some. The sample has some 4,600 clones; roughly 84% are singletons. Specimen: bone marrow, collected before or after starting hypomethylating agent treatment for myelodysplastic syndrome (not recorded which). These receptors were obtained from a human donor with myelodysplastic syndrome.

The CDR3 spells CASSLSGERGELFF. CDR3 in DNA: TGCGCCAGCAGCTTGTCAGGGGAGCGCGGGGAGCTGTTTTTT. This sequence joins TRBV5-1 and TRBJ2-2; D may be TRBD1 (6 bases). CDR1 is SGHRS and CDR2 is YFSETQ in the germline V gene. This CDR3 has 14 amino acids. Trimming stripped 1 base from V and 7 bases from J, with 11 bases between.

This chain joins TRBV5-4 and TRBJ1-1; D is unclear. The V and J ends lost 0 bases and 10 bases respectively, with 13 bases between them. This CDR3 spans 13 amino acids. Looked up from germline, CDR1 is SGHNT and CDR2 is YYREEE (reference sequence). The CDR3 coding sequence is TGTGCCAGCAGCTTGGAAGTGGGCAGGAGAGCTTTCTTT. It yields the protein CASSLEVGRRAFF.

The V call is TRBV6-4, the J call TRBJ1-4; D gene uncertain. The V gene's germline CDR1 is MRHNA and CDR2 SNTAGT. The V and J ends lost 2 bases and 6 bases respectively, with 4 bases between them. The CDR3 runs 12 residues. The CDR3 nucleotides are TGTGCCAGCAGTGACAGGTATGAAAAACTGTTTTTT. Encoded protein: CASSDRYEKLFF.

This sequence joins TRBV15 and TRBJ1-2; 7 nucleotides align to TRBD1. The CDR3 runs 18 residues. Looked up from germline, CDR1 is LNHNV and CDR2 is YYDKDF (reference sequence). V trimming: 5 bases; J trimming: 2 bases; junction bases outside the gene matches: 17. CDR3 residues: CATSATRTGPPGNYGYTF. The CDR3 DNA sequence: TGTGCCACCAGCGCAACTAGGACAGGTCCGCCGGGGAACTATGGCTACACCTTC.

V and J are TRBV5-1 and TRBJ2-2; D may be TRBD2 (6 bases). This CDR3 has 16 amino acids. Between the trimmed V and J ends, which lost 2 bases and 0 bases, there was a span of 11 bases. The germline gives CDR1 SGHRS, CDR2 YFSETQ. In nucleotides, the CDR3 is TGCGCCAGCAGCTTTACGCGGGGAGCGAACACCGGGGAGCTGTTTTTT. Protein product: CASSFTRGANTGELFF.

The chain carries TRBV7-2 and TRBJ2-7; 8 bases are shared with TRBD1. Trimming took 4 bases from V and 3 from J; bases not matched to a gene: 5. The CDR3 is made up of 14 amino acids. Germline values: CDR1 SGHTA, CDR2 FQGNSA. CDR3: CASSSGTGFYEQYF. DNA for the CDR3: TGTGCCAGCAGCTCCGGGACAGGTTTCTACGAGCAGTACTTC.

This clone was recorded once. V usage is TRBV5-1 and J usage is TRBJ1-1; 11 bases map to TRBD1. CDR3 length: 15 amino acids. Trimming removed 4 bases from V and 5 bases from J; junction bases left unmatched: 7. The germline V gene has CDR1 SGHRS and CDR2 YFSETQ. The DNA of the CDR3 is TGCGCCAGCAGCCCGGACAGGGGGCGAGATACTGAAGCTTTCTTT. This gives the protein CASSPDRGRDTEAFF. Full variable domain (remainder filled in from reference TRBV5-1 and TRBJ1-1): KAGVTQTPRYLIKTRGQQVTLSCSPISGHRSVSWYQQTPGQGLQFLFEYFSETQRNKGNFPGRFSGRQFSNSRSEMNVSTLELGDSALYLCASSPDRGRDTEAFFGQGTRLTVV.

V usage is TRBV19 and J usage is TRBJ1-1; TRBD1 matches at 8 bases. Germline V lookup: CDR1 LNHDA, CDR2 SQIVND (reference sequence). Trimming cost V 3 bases and J 1 base; bases outside gene matches: 1. CDR3 length: 14 amino acids. The CDR3 sequence is CASSIGQGNTEAFF. The CDR3, as DNA: TGTGCCAGTAGTATCGGACAGGGGAACACTGAAGCTTTCTTT.

The CDR3 is CAWSRAGFNQPQHF. CDR3 DNA sequence: TGTGCCTGGAGTCGGGCGGGGTTCAATCAGCCCCAGCATTTT. The chain carries TRBV30 and TRBJ1-5; D call uncertain. The CDR3 covers 14 residues. V was clipped by 2 bases and J by 3 bases, with 11 bases between them. The germline CDR1 and CDR2 sequences are GTSNPN and SVGIG (reference sequence).

The V and J genes are TRBV20-1 and TRBJ1-2; no clear D gene. The CDR3 extends over 10 amino acids. The germline V gene encodes CDR1 DFQATT and CDR2 SNEGSKA (reference sequence). V was trimmed by 6 bases and J by 7 bases, leaving 9 bases between them. The CDR3 reads CSADRGGYTF. In DNA form, the CDR3 reads TGCAGTGCCGACCGGGGTGGCTACACCTTC.

The chain uses TRBV29-1 and TRBJ1-3; 7 nucleotides match TRBD1. The ends lost 5 bases at V and 3 bases at J; junction bases unmatched: 10. Germline-derived CDR1 and CDR2 are SQVTM and ANQGSEA. This CDR3 is built from 15 residues. In DNA form, the CDR3 reads TGCAGCGTTCTCCACCCTGACAGGGATGGAAACACCATATATTTT. Translating it yields CSVLHPDRDGNTIYF.

The J gene is TRBJ1-2, the V gene TRBV6-5, with 7 nucleotides matching TRBD1. Germline V gives CDR1 MNHEY, CDR2 SVGAGI. This CDR3 spans 13 amino acids. V dropped 6 bases and J dropped 4; count of bases not matched to a gene: 5. For the CDR3, the DNA is TGTGCCAGCAGCAGGACAGGAATCTATGGCTACACCTTC. Protein sequence: CASSRTGIYGYTF.

The V gene is TRBV7-8, the J gene TRBJ1-1, with a tentative D call TRBD1 (6 bases). CDR1 is SGHVS, CDR2 FQNEAQ, per germline. The V end lost 7 bases, the J end lost 1 base, and 16 bases lay between the germline ends. This CDR3 has 15 amino acids. The CDR3 nucleotides are TGTGCCAGCACCATTACAGGGAGGGGGAACACTGAAGCTTTCTTT. Its protein product is CASTITGRGNTEAFF.

The genes are TRBV7-2 and TRBJ2-3; D gene unclear. Trimming pared 1 base from V and 4 bases from J, leaving 9 bases between. The V gene's germline CDR1 is SGHTA and CDR2 FQGNSA. The CDR3 sequence is 14 residues long. CDR3 in DNA: TGTGCCAGCAGCTTAGGCCATTCCGCAGATACGCAGTATTTT. Amino acid sequence: CASSLGHSADTQYF.

The chain joins TRBV5-1 to TRBJ2-3; 7 nucleotides align to TRBD1. This CDR3 has 15 residues. V trimming: 0 bases; J trimming: 5 bases; junction bases outside the gene matches: 6. The germline V gene has CDR1 SGHRS and CDR2 YFSETQ. In DNA form, the CDR3 reads TGCGCCAGCAGCTTGGAGGGGGCGGCGGGAGATACGCAGTATTTT. This gives the protein CASSLEGAAGDTQYF. The full variable domain, with the rest looked up from reference TRBV5-1 and TRBJ2-3, is KAGVTQTPRYLIKTRGQQVTLSCSPISGHRSVSWYQQTPGQGLQFLFEYFSETQRNKGNFPGRFSGRQFSNSRSEMNVSTLELGDSALYLCASSLEGAAGDTQYFGPGTRLTVL.

This clone was found a few times. The V and J genes are TRBV9 and TRBJ2-2; D remains ambiguous. The V and J ends lost 0 bases and 4 bases respectively, with 4 bases between them. Germline V gene lookup returns CDR1 SGDLS and CDR2 YYNGEE. This CDR3 is 13 amino acids long. The CDR3 nucleotides read TGTGCCAGCAGCGTAGGGGGCACCGGGGAGCTGTTTTTT. Encoded protein: CASSVGGTGELFF.

This clone was counted between two and nine times. The V gene is TRBV6-7, the J gene TRBJ1-5; TRBD1 matches 9 bases. TRBV6-7 is labeled an ORF, and its function is uncertain. This CDR3 is 15 amino acids long. V dropped 7 bases and J dropped 6; count of bases not matched to a gene: 10. The CDR3 DNA reads TGTGCCAGCACTTCTAACAGGGGGCAGGGTCAGCCCCAGCATTTT. Its protein is CASTSNRGQGQPQHF.

This clone was seen only a few times. The chain has TRBV11-2 and TRBJ1-6; no clear D. Trimming stripped 5 bases from V and 7 bases from J, with 6 bases between. CDR3 length: 12 amino acids. CDR1 and CDR2 from the germline V gene are SGHAT and FQNNGV. In DNA form, the CDR3 reads TGTGCCAGCAGCCAACAGAATTCACCCCTCCACTTT. Amino acid sequence: CASSQQNSPLHF.

CDR3 loop: CASRRTLAGRTDTQYF. The CDR3 DNA is TGTGCCAGCAGAAGAACACTAGCGGGGCGCACAGATACGCAGTATTTT. The chain carries TRBV2 and TRBJ2-3; 10 positions match TRBD2. Trimming took 6 bases from V and 1 from J; bases not matched to a gene: 7. The CDR3 contains 16 residues. Germline CDR1 SNHLY, CDR2 FYNNEI. The whole variable domain, filled in from reference TRBV2 and TRBJ2-3, reads EPEVTQTPSHQVTQMGQEVILRCVPISNHLYFYWYRQILGQKVEFLVSFYNNEISEKSEIFDDQFSVERPDGSNFTLKIRSTKLEDSAMYFCASRRTLAGRTDTQYFGPGTRLTVL.